The 17 T cell receptor beta chains reported below all come from one sample, sequenced in a study of blood T cells in healthy people across ages (dated by TCRdb to about 2015). Library creation used 5' RACE. TCRdb shows the sequencer as Illumina HiSeq 2500. A second PCR of about 6 to 11 cycles was run with a J-beta primer mix and a sample-barcoded 5' primer. The raw public data were reprocessed by TCRdb itself: fastp quality trimming at Q25, MiXCR clonotype calling, in-frame beta chains only. Rows are combined by CDR3 protein, so each entry shows the most common genes and DNA. Across this sample there are about 1.5 million distinct CDR3 sequences, with 42% seen only once. The top ten constitute over 3.5% of the sample. Sequenced sample: blood. The source of these receptors is a woman under 30 in good health.

This clonotype has just a few counts. The chain recombines TRBV20-1 with TRBJ1-1, with 10 bases matching TRBD1. Trimming removed 6 bases from V and 9 bases from J; junction bases left unmatched: 1. The CDR3 loop spans 10 amino acids. Germline assignment: CDR1 DFQATT and CDR2 SNEGSKA (reference sequence). CDR3 region: CSADRGKAFF. The DNA of the CDR3 is TGCAGTGCGGACAGGGGGAAAGCTTTCTTT.

V and J are TRBV7-2 and TRBJ2-7, with TRBD1 identical over 8 bases. The CDR3 is 16 amino acids. J was trimmed by 3 bases and V by 2 bases; bases with no gene match: 9. The germline gives CDR1 SGHTA, CDR2 FQGNSA. The CDR3 region is CASSLTGTGGNYEQYF. The DNA of the CDR3 is TGTGCCAGCAGCTTAACAGGAACAGGGGGGAACTACGAGCAGTACTTC.

The chain employs TRBV6-5 and TRBJ2-2; the D gene is possibly TRBD1 (6 bases). V was trimmed by 8 bases and J by 1 base, leaving 8 bases between them. This CDR3 is 13 amino acids long. In germline, CDR1 is MNHEY, CDR2 SVGAGI. Here the CDR3 reads CASRDMNTGELFF. Written as DNA, the CDR3 is TGTGCCAGCCGGGACATGAACACCGGGGAGCTGTTTTTT.

This clonotype has more than one count but fewer than ten. J is TRBJ1-2 and V is TRBV7-2; D remains unclear. The CDR3 has 17 residues. Germline V gives CDR1 SGHTA, CDR2 FQGNSA. Trimming shortened V by 1 base and J by 0 bases, and 15 bases separated the two germline ends. CDR3 nucleotides: TGTGCCAGCAGCTTAGTCGTCGGCGGACTGTCTAACTATGGCTACACCTTC. As protein: CASSLVVGGLSNYGYTF.

This clonotype was detected a few times. The chain couples TRBV12-3 or TRBV12-4 to TRBJ2-4; either TRBD1 or TRBD2 may supply D (5 bases each). The CDR3 length is 16 residues. V was cut by 6 bases and J by 0 bases, with 15 bases left in between. CDR3 in amino acids: CASRGPRRLAKNIQYF. In DNA, the CDR3 is TGTGCCAGCAGGGGACCGAGACGACTAGCCAAAAACATTCAGTACTTC.

The rearrangement links TRBV12-3 or TRBV12-4 to TRBJ1-1; D gene ambiguous. The CDR3 sequence is 12 residues long. Trimming took 4 bases from V and 10 from J, leaving 13 bases between them. CDR3 nucleotides: TGTGCCAGCAGTTCCTACACTCTCGTAGCTTTCTTT. It yields the protein CASSSYTLVAFF.

V is TRBV6-5 and J is TRBJ1-1; possible D gene TRBD1, 5 bases. The germline V and J ends were trimmed by 2 bases and 2 bases, with 12 bases remaining between them. The CDR3 is made up of 15 amino acids. The germline V gene encodes CDR1 MNHEY and CDR2 SVGAGI. The CDR3 region has the DNA TGTGCCAGCAGTTACAACCGGGACGGAAACACTGAAGCTTTCTTT. It specifies CASSYNRDGNTEAFF.

The V call is TRBV4-3, the J call TRBJ1-6; tentative D call: TRBD1 (5 bases). The germline V gene encodes CDR1 LGHNA and CDR2 YSLEER. The CDR3 consists of 16 residues. V was shortened by 0 bases and J by 6 bases, with 12 bases between the two germline ends. CDR3 nucleotide sequence: TGCGCCAGCAGCCAAGAAGGACAACTGAGTAATTCACCCCTCCACTTT. Translated: CASSQEGQLSNSPLHF.

The chain uses TRBV6-5 and TRBJ2-1, with 7 positions matching TRBD2. This CDR3 is built from 15 residues. CDR1 and CDR2 from the germline V gene are MNHEY and SVGAGI. Losses at the gene ends were 1 base for V and 8 bases for J; bases not matched to a gene: 8. The CDR3 here is CASSYLGGRADEQFF. The CDR3 coding sequence is TGTGCCAGCAGTTACTTGGGGGGGAGGGCGGATGAGCAGTTCTTC.

This clonotype was recorded once. This chain uses TRBV20-1 with TRBJ2-1; 7 bases are a match to TRBD2. CDR1 is DFQATT and CDR2 is SNEGSKA in the germline V gene (reference sequence). Trimming removed 0 bases from V and 0 bases from J; junction bases left unmatched: 8. The CDR3 contains 17 residues. As DNA, the CDR3 is TGCAGTGCTAGAGATTTCACGGCTAGCGGCTCCTACAATGAGCAGTTCTTC. Protein: CSARDFTASGSYNEQFF.

The chain uses TRBV5-6 and TRBJ1-4, with TRBD1 matching 7 bases. The CDR3 loop spans 13 amino acids. Trimming removed 1 base from V and 10 bases from J; junction bases left unmatched: 4. The germline V gene has CDR1 SGHDT and CDR2 YYEEEE. The CDR3, as DNA: TGTGCCAGCAGCTTGACAGGGGTTGCAAAACTGTTTTTT. It specifies CASSLTGVAKLFF.

This chain connects TRBV25-1 to TRBJ1-6; possible D gene TRBD1, 5 bases. The V and J ends lost 4 bases and 6 bases respectively, with 13 bases between them. Germline V gives CDR1 MGHDK, CDR2 SYGVNS. The CDR3 spans 15 residues. The CDR3 sequence: CASSARGSGNSPLHF. As DNA, the CDR3 is TGTGCCAGCAGTGCACGGGGCTCGGGTAATTCACCCCTCCACTTT.

The CDR3 DNA reads TGCGCCAGCAGCCAAGGTCCTAGGACGGGCAACACTGAAGCTTTCTTT. Its protein product is CASSQGPRTGNTEAFF. The J gene is TRBJ1-1, the V gene TRBV4-1; D is unresolved. Per germline, CDR1 MGHRA and CDR2 YSYEKL. V was clipped by 1 base and J by 2 bases, with 14 bases between them. The CDR3 runs 16 residues.

The CDR3 loop reads CASSYRGRIAGANVLTF. In DNA, the CDR3 is TGTGCCAGCAGTTACAGGGGGCGAATCGCTGGGGCCAACGTCCTGACTTTC. This chain joins TRBV28 and TRBJ2-6, with 9 nucleotides matching TRBD1. J was trimmed by 2 bases and V by 4 bases; bases with no gene match: 6. CDR1 and CDR2 from the germline V gene are MDHEN and SYDVKM. This CDR3 is built from 17 residues. Based on the CDR3 plus reference TRBV28 and TRBJ2-6, the full variable domain is DVKVTQSSRYLVKRTGEKVFLECVQDMDHENMFWYRQDPGLGLRLIYFSYDVKMKEKGDIPEGYSVSREKKERFSLILESASTNQTSMYLCASSYRGRIAGANVLTFGAGSRLTVL.

The rearrangement uses TRBV5-1 and TRBJ1-2; D is possibly TRBD1 (5 bases). V was clipped by 0 bases and J by 5 bases, with 14 bases between them. Germline CDR1 and CDR2: SGHRS and YFSETQ. The CDR3 spans 15 residues. CDR3 in DNA: TGCGCCAGCAGCTTGGGGACAACGGGAGTTTATGGCTACACCTTC. Translated, it gives CASSLGTTGVYGYTF. Full variable domain (remainder filled in from reference TRBV5-1 and TRBJ1-2): KAGVTQTPRYLIKTRGQQVTLSCSPISGHRSVSWYQQTPGQGLQFLFEYFSETQRNKGNFPGRFSGRQFSNSRSEMNVSTLELGDSALYLCASSLGTTGVYGYTFGSGTRLTVV.

This clonotype has just a few counts. The V and J genes are TRBV4-3 and TRBJ2-3; 11 nucleotides match TRBD2. The CDR3 sequence is 16 residues long. Trimming at V came to 3 bases and at J to 2 bases, leaving 4 bases not matched to a gene. Germline loops: CDR1 LGHNA, CDR2 YSLEER. This CDR3 reads CASSHLAGGPTDTQYF. The CDR3 nucleotides are TGCGCCAGCAGCCACCTAGCGGGAGGACCCACAGATACGCAGTATTTT.

The chain is built from TRBV20-1 and TRBJ2-7, with 11 bases fitting TRBD1. The J segment lost 5 bases and the V segment lost 1 base, leaving 7 bases of the junction unmatched. Germline V gene lookup returns CDR1 DFQATT and CDR2 SNEGSKA (reference sequence). The CDR3 is 15 amino acids. In DNA, the CDR3 is TGCAGTGCTAGAGCCAAGGACAGGGGGCGACACGAGCAGTACTTC. Residues: CSARAKDRGRHEQYF.